Below, 7 T cell receptor beta chains from the same sample are listed, as sequenced in a study of tumor and adjacent non-tumor tissue in lung cancer. TCRbeta libraries were built with three rounds of nested PCR, modified from ARM-PCR. TCRdb called the multiplex PCR reads again in MiXCR, with one record for every CDR3 protein. Of about 86,000 distinct CDR3 sequences listed, approximately 73% are singletons. This sample's RNA came from whole unsorted tissue. The normal lung tissue was taken more than 3 cm from the tumor edge. Sample: distant non-tumor lung tissue. The origin of the receptors is a woman aged 45-59 years with non-small cell lung cancer.

V usage is TRBV4-1 and J usage is TRBJ2-7; D gene ambiguous. Germline CDR1 reads MGHRA; CDR2 reads YSYEKL. The CDR3 has 12 residues. The CDR3 DNA reads TGCGTCAGGAGCCAAGTAGACAACGAGCAGTACTTC. Amino acid sequence: CVRSQVDNEQYF.

This clonotype came up a few times. The chain uses TRBV20-1 and TRBJ1-4; weak D call: TRBD1 (6 bases). CDR3 length: 13 amino acids. The germline V gene encodes CDR1 DFQATT and CDR2 SNEGSKA (reference sequence). Trimming removed 7 bases from V and 2 bases from J, with 11 bases in between. CDR3 residues: CSVRGPTNEKLFF. In DNA form, the CDR3 reads TGCAGTGTCAGGGGTCCGACTAATGAAAAACTGTTTTTT.

Regarding this clonotype: Since a much larger clone is just one base distant, this may be a read error. The chain has TRBV12-3 or TRBV12-4 and TRBJ2-6; D could derive from TRBD1 or TRBD2 (5 bases each). The CDR3 covers 17 residues. For the CDR3, the DNA is TGTGCCAGCAGTTTACGCCTGGGGAGCTCTGGGGCCAACATCCTGACTTTC. It encodes CASSLRLGSSGANILTF.

Concerning this clonotype itself: The junction does not match germline at one end; this may be a read error. The genes are TRBV12-3 or TRBV12-4 and TRBJ2-5, with a tentative D call TRBD2 (7 bases). CDR3 length: 14 amino acids. This CDR3 reads CASSFGGAGETQYF. The CDR3 nucleotides are TGTGCCAGCAGTTTTGGGGGGGCGGGGGAGACCCAATACTTC.

Turning to this clonotype: Without the conserved terminal phenylalanine or tryptophan, this CDR3 likely stems from a read error. This chain uses TRBV6-5 with TRBJ2-7; 7 bases are shared with TRBD1. CDR1 MNHEY and CDR2 SVGAGI come from the germline V gene. This CDR3 has 14 amino acids. CDR3 DNA sequence: TGTGCCAGCACCCGACAGGGTTTCTCCTATGAGCAGTACTTG. Its protein product is CASTRQGFSYEQYL.

A remark on this clonotype: A much bigger clone sits one base away, suggesting this may be a read error. The chain carries TRBV19 and TRBJ2-2, with D uncertain. CDR1 is LNHDA and CDR2 is SQIVND in the germline V gene (reference sequence). There are 12 residues in the CDR3. CDR3 protein: CASRTITGQLFF. The DNA for the CDR3 is TGTGCCAGTAGGACGATCACCGGGCAGCTGTTTTTT.

As concerns this clonotype: The junction and the germline gene differ at one end; a read error may be behind it. This chain uses TRBV6-1 with TRBJ2-7, with TRBD1 identical over 7 bases. Looked up from germline, CDR1 is MNHNS and CDR2 is SASEGT. This CDR3 region has 14 residues. CDR3 protein: CATEFGTVSHEQCF. CDR3 bases: TGTGCCACGGAATTCGGGACAGTGAGCCACGAGCAGTGCTTC.